Here is one T cell receptor beta chain with its context. Its target is unknown. Participants comprised healthy donors of bone marrow. The study sampled nominally healthy donors, though unrecorded immune exposures were likely. The PCR made use of 60 Vbeta and 13 Jbeta primers. Profiled with immunoSEQ multiplex PCR; TCRdb holds only in-frame clones, not every one. Altogether about 200,000 clones are present, roughly 77% being singletons, with the ten largest covering about 3.5%. The CDR3 sequence is 16 residues long. CDR1 is MNHEY and CDR2 is SVGAGI in the germline V gene. The V segment lost 2 bases and the J segment 0 bases; nucleotides outside the gene matches: 5. This record comes from a study of cytomegalovirus exposure and HLA in healthy donors. Study details: Researchers previously reported finding 90 million to 130 million unique TCR beta sequences from about 200 million T cells. General study findings and limits: With later analysis, a missense DCLRE1C variant became linked to TCR beta V- and J-gene trimming.

The origin of this receptor is a middle-aged man in good health and CMV-seropositive. Sample: PBMCs. The chain employs TRBV6-5 and TRBJ2-3; 7 nucleotides agree with TRBD2. The CDR3: CASSYQLAVSTDTQYF. The CDR3 nucleotides are TGTGCCAGCAGTTACCAGCTAGCGGTGAGCACAGATACGCAGTATTTT.